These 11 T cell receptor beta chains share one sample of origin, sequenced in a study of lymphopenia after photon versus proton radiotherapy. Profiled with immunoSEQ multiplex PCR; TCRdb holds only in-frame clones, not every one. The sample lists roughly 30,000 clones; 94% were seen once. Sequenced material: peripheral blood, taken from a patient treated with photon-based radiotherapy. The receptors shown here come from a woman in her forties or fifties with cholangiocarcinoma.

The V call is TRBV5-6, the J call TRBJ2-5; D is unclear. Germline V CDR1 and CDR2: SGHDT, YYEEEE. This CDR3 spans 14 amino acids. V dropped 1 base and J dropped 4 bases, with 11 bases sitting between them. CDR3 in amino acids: CASSLRRRRETQYF. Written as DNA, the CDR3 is TGTGCCAGCAGCTTGCGGCGTCGAAGAGAGACCCAGTACTTC.

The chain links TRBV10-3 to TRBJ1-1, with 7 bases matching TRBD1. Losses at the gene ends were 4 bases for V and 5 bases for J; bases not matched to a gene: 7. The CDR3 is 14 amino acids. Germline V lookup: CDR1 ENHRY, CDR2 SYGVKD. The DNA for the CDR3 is TGTGCCATCAGTGGAGGGGGCGCTCGGACTGAAGCTTTCTTT. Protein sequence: CAISGGGARTEAFF.

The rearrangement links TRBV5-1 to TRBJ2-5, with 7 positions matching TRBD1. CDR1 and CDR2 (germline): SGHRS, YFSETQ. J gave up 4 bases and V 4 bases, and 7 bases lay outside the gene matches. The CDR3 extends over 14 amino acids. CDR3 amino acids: CASSRGGKGETQYF. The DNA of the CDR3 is TGCGCCAGCAGCCGAGGGGGCAAAGGAGAGACCCAGTACTTC.

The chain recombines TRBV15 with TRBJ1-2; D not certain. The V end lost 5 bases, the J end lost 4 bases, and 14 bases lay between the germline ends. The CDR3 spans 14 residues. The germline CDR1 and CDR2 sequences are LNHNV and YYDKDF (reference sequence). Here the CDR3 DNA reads TGTGCCACCAGCCCCCAAGCGGTCAGCTATGGCTACACCTTC. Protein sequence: CATSPQAVSYGYTF.

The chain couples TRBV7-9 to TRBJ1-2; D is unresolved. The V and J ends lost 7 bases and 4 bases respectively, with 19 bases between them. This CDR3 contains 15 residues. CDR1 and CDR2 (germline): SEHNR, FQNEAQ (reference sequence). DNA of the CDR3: TGTGCCAGCACCAATAGGCGGGGAAACCCCTATGGCTACACCTTC. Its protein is CASTNRRGNPYGYTF.

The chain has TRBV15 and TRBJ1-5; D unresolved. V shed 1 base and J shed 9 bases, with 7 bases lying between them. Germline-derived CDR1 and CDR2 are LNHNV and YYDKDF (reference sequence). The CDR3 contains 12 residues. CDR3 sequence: CATSRGNRPQHF. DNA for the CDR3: TGTGCCACCAGCAGAGGGAACCGGCCCCAGCATTTT.

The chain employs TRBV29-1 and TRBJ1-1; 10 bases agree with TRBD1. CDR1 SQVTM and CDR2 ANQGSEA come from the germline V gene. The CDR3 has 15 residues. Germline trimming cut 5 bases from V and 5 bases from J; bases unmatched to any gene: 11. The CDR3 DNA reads TGCAGCGTTCTTAAGGGGACAGGGGTCGGTACTGAAGCTTTCTTT. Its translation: CSVLKGTGVGTEAFF.

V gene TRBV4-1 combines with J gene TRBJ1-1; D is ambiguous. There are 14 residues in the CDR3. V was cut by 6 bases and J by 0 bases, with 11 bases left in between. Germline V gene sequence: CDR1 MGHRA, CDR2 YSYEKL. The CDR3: CASRARTMNTEAFF. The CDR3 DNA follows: TGCGCCAGCAGAGCGAGGACTATGAACACTGAAGCTTTCTTT.

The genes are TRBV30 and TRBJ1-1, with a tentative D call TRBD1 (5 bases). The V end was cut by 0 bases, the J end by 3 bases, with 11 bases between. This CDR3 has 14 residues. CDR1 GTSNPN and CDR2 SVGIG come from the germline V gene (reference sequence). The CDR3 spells CAWSVRGLYTEAFF. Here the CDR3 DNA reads TGTGCCTGGAGTGTACGGGGGTTGTACACTGAAGCTTTCTTT.

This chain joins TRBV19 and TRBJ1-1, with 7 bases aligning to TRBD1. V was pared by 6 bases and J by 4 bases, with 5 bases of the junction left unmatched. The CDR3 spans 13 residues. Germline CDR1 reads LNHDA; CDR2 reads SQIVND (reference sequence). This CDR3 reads CASSGTVVTEAFF. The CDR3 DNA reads TGTGCCAGTAGCGGGACAGTGGTCACTGAAGCTTTCTTT.

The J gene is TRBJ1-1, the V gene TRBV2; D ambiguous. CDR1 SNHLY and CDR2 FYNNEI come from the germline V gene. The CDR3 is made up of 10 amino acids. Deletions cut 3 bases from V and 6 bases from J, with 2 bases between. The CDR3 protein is CASSDPEAFF. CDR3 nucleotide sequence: TGTGCCAGCAGTGATCCTGAAGCTTTCTTT.